This T cell receptor beta chain is from a study of T cell responses to AZD1222 COVID-19 vaccine. The CDR3 has 11 residues. Germline CDR1 MDHEN, CDR2 SYDVKM. With respect to this clone: A read error may produce the germline difference seen at one junction end.

Libraries were prepared by immunoSEQ multiplex PCR; TCRdb keeps only in-frame clonotypes and omits some of them. The sample records 65,000 to 90,000 clones, about 87% being singletons. The sequence derives from an adult in good health. The input for sequencing was peripheral blood, taken on day 0 of AZD1222 vaccination. V gene TRBV28 combines with J gene TRBJ1-3; D may be TRBD1 (5 bases). CDR3: CASGATPGPNF. The CDR3 DNA reads as TGTGCCAGCGGAGCCACCCCGGGACCAAATTTT.